This is a list of T cell receptor beta chains from one sample in a study of blood T cells in healthy people across ages. TCRdb reprocessed the 5' RACE reads via MiXCR and lists one record per CDR3 protein. Of 750,000 to 1,000,000 distinct CDR3 sequences listed, about 29% are singletons. The sample was also linked to a second study, of T cells of mothers and their children.

The sequenced sample consisted of blood. These receptors were collected from a woman aged 40 to 50 in good health. Each CDR3 is given with its conserved first and last residue. Each record gives: D gene, clone size, V gene, J gene, CDR3 DNA, CDR3 protein. A D gene is named only where the DNA matches it firmly. The size of a clone is reported for some rows only, either as once, few or many, or as a class for expanded clones.

>NA|many|TRBV7-2|TRBJ2-7
TGTGCCAGCAGTCAAGCGGGTCATCTCGAGCAGTACTTC
CASSQAGHLEQYF
>TRBD2|NA|TRBV20-1|TRBJ2-1
TGCAGTGCTAGAGATCCTAGCGGGGGGGCCAATGAGCAGTTCTTC
CSARDPSGGANEQFF
>NA|NA|TRBV3-1|TRBJ2-2
TGTGCCAGCAGCCAGATAGGACAGCCGAACACCGGGGAGCTGTTTTTT
CASSQIGQPNTGELFF
>TRBD1|many|TRBV6-6|TRBJ2-7
TGTGCCAGCAGAAACACCGGGACAGACAACTACGAGCAGTACTTC
CASRNTGTDNYEQYF
>TRBD1|many|TRBV18|TRBJ2-7
TGTGCCAGCTCTCGTTCGACAGGGAACTCCTACGAGCAGTACTTC
CASSRSTGNSYEQYF
>NA|many|TRBV28|TRBJ2-5
TGTGCCAACAGTCCACGACTAACCCAAGAGACCCAGTACTTC
CANSPRLTQETQYF
>NA|many|TRBV7-2|TRBJ2-7
TGTGCCAGCAGTTACGACAGGTCCTACGAGCAGTACTTC
CASSYDRSYEQYF
>NA|few|TRBV27|TRBJ1-1
TGTGCCAGCAGTTTATCGCTGACGCGGACTAACACTGAAGCTTTCTTT
CASSLSLTRTNTEAFF
>NA|many|TRBV6-5|TRBJ1-2
TGTGCCAGCAGTTACTCGAAGTACGGGGTACGCGGCTACACCTTC
CASSYSKYGVRGYTF
>NA|many|TRBV7-9|TRBJ2-2
TGTGCCAGCAGCCCGATCACCGGGGAGCTGTTTTTT
CASSPITGELFF
>TRBD2|NA|TRBV7-2|TRBJ2-1
TGTGCCAGCAGCTTACACGGGGGGGCCCAAAATGAGCAGTTCTTC
CASSLHGGAQNEQFF
>NA|many|TRBV4-3|TRBJ2-5
TGCGCCAGCAGCCAAGACGGCGTGGGTGGGGGACCCAAAGAGACCCAGTACTTC
CASSQDGVGGGPKETQYF
>NA|NA|TRBV5-8|TRBJ2-7
TGTGCCAGCAGCCAAGGGGGGGATCAATACGAGCAGTACTTC
CASSQGGDQYEQYF
>NA|many|TRBV5-1|TRBJ2-5
TGCGCCAGCAGCTTGGTACCTCGCGGTCAAGAGACCCAGTACTTC
CASSLVPRGQETQYF
>NA|NA|TRBV28|TRBJ1-1
TGTGCCAGCAGTTCCTCAGGGGCCAGGAACACTGAAGCTTTCTTT
CASSSSGARNTEAFF
>NA|many|TRBV7-3|TRBJ2-5
TGTGCCAGCAGCTCCTCGGGACTTAGTATGGAGACCCAGTACTTC
CASSSSGLSMETQYF
>NA|many|TRBV2|TRBJ2-5
TGTGCCAGCAGAGAAGGGGGGACCCAGTACTTC
CASREGGTQYF
>NA|NA|TRBV27|TRBJ2-2
TGTGCCAGCAGTTTATCAGGGCCCGGGGAGCTGTTTTTT
CASSLSGPGELFF
>NA|NA|TRBV14|TRBJ1-2
TGTGCCTGCAGCCAAAGCCAGAGCTATGGCTACACCTTC
CACSQSQSYGYTF
>TRBD1|many|TRBV3-1|TRBJ2-7
TGTGCCAGCAGTTCAACAGACGGGACAGCTTACGAGCAGTACTTC
CASSSTDGTAYEQYF
>NA|NA|TRBV18|TRBJ2-7
TGTGCCAGCTCACCACTAAGGATAGGGGACGAGCAGTACTTC
CASSPLRIGDEQYF
>NA|NA|TRBV6-1|TRBJ2-7
TGTGCCAGCAGTGAATCGTGGGGGCAGGGTTCCTACGAGCAGTACTTC
CASSESWGQGSYEQYF